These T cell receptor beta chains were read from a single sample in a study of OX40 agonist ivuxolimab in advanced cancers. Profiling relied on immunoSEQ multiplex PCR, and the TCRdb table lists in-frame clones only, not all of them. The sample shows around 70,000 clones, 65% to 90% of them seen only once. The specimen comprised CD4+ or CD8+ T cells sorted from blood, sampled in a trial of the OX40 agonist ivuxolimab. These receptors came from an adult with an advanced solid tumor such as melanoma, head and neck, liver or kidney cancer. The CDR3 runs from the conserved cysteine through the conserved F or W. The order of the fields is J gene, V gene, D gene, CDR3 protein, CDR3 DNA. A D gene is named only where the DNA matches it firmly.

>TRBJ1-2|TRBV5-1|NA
CASSSEVDNGYTF
TGCGCCAGCAGCTCTGAGGTAGACAATGGCTACACCTTC
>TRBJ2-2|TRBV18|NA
CASSPKGDTGELFF
TGTGCCAGCTCACCAAAAGGTGACACCGGGGAGCTGTTTTTT
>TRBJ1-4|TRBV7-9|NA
CASSLDRAEKLFF
TGTGCCAGCAGCTTAGATAGAGCGGAGAAACTGTTTTTT
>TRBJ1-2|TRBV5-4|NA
CASSLVGGNGYGYTF
TGTGCCAGCAGCTTGGTTGGGGGAAACGGCTATGGCTACACCTTC
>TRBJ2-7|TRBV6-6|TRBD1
CASSPGTVSYEQYF
TGTGCCAGCAGTCCCGGGACAGTCTCCTACGAGCAGTACTTC
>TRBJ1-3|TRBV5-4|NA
CASSLFGGSGNTIYF
TGTGCCAGCAGCTTGTTCGGGGGATCAGGAAACACCATATATTTT
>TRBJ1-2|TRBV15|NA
CATSFHLQGFYGYTF
TGTGCCACCAGCTTTCACCTACAGGGTTTCTATGGCTACACCTTC
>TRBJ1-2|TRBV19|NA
CASSPSPTGGYTF
TGTGCCAGTAGTCCCTCCCCGACGGGAGGCTACACCTTC
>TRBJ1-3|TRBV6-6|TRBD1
CASSQGASGNTIYF
TGTGCCAGCAGCCAGGGGGCTTCTGGAAACACCATATATTTT
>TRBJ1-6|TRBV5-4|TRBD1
CASSGWGTGTSPLHF
TGTGCCAGCAGCGGATGGGGGACAGGGACCTCACCCCTCCACTTT
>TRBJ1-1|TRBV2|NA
CASRGEMNTEAFF
TGTGCCAGCAGGGGGGAAATGAACACTGAAGCTTTCTTT
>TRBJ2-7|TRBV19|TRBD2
CASKRNLAGGYEQYF
TGTGCCAGTAAGAGGAACTTAGCGGGGGGATACGAGCAGTACTTC
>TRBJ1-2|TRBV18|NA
CASSLEGDTNYGYTF
TGTGCCAGCTCACTGGAAGGGGACACTAACTATGGCTACACCTTC
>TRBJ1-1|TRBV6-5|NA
CASSYGGENTEAFF
TGTGCCAGCAGTTACGGGGGGGAGAACACTGAAGCTTTCTTT
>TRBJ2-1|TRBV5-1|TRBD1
CASTWDPGGQGASEQFF
TGCGCCAGTACCTGGGATCCTGGTGGGCAGGGGGCAAGTGAGCAGTTCTTC
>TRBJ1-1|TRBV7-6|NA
CASSSYSANTEAFF
TGTGCCAGCAGCTCTTATTCAGCCAACACTGAAGCTTTCTTT
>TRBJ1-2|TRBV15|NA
CATSRDPTENYGYTF
TGTGCCACCAGCAGAGATCCCACAGAAAACTATGGCTACACCTTC
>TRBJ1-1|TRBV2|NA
CASRAPGKGENTEAFF
TGTGCCAGCAGAGCACCAGGGAAAGGTGAGAACACTGAAGCTTTCTTT
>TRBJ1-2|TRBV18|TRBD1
CASSHRQGGSNYGYTF
TGTGCCAGCTCACATAGACAGGGCGGATCTAACTATGGCTACACCTTC
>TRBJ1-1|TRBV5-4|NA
CASSPTLADTEAFF
TGTGCCAGCAGCCCGACCTTGGCCGACACTGAAGCTTTCTTT
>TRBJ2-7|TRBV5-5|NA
CASSLGTEVSYEQYF
TGTGCCAGCAGCTTGGGTACCGAGGTCTCCTACGAGCAGTACTTC
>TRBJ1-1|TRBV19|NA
CASSIAVLGDLGAFF
TGTGCCAGTAGTATAGCTGTCCTGGGGGACTTGGGAGCTTTCTTT
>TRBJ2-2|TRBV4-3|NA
CASSQSSLVMRTGELFF
TGCGCCAGCAGCCAATCGTCCCTAGTGATGAGAACCGGGGAGCTGTTTTTT
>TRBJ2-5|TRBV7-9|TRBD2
CASSSSSGQETQYF
TGTGCCAGCAGCTCCTCTAGCGGCCAAGAGACCCAGTACTTC
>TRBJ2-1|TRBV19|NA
CASSIRGGRADEQFF
TGTGCCAGTAGTATACGGGGTGGAAGGGCCGATGAGCAGTTCTTC
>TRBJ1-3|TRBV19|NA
CASSPNLLTIYF
TGTGCCAGTAGTCCAAACCTCCTCACCATATATTTT
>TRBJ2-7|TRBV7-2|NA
CASSLVPDHYEQYF
TGTGCCAGCAGCTTAGTTCCGGACCACTACGAGCAGTACTTC